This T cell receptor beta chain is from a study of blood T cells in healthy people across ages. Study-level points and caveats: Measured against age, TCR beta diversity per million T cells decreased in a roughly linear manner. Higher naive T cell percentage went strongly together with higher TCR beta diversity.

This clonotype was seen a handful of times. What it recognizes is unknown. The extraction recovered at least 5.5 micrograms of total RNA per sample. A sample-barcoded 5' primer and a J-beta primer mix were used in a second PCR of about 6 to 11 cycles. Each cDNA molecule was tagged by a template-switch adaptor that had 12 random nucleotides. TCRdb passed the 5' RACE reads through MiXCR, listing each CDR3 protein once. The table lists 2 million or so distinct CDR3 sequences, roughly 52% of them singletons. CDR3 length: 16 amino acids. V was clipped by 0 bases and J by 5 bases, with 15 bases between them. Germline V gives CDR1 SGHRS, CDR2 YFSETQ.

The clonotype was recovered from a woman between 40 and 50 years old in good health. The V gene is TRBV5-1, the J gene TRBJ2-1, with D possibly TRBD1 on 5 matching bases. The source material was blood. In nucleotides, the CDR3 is TGCGCCAGCAGCTTGGTCACAGGACAAGCTAACAATGAGCAGTTCTTC. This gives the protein CASSLVTGQANNEQFF.